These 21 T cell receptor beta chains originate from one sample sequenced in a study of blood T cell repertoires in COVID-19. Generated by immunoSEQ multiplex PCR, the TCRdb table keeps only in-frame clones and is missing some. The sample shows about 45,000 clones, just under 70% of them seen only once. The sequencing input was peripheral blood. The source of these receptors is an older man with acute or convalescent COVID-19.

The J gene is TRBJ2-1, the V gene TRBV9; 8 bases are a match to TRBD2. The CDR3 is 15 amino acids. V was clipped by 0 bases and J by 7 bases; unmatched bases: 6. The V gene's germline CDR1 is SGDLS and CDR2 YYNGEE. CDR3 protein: CASSVAGGRSNEQFF. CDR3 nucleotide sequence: TGTGCCAGCAGCGTAGCGGGAGGGAGGTCAAATGAGCAGTTCTTC.

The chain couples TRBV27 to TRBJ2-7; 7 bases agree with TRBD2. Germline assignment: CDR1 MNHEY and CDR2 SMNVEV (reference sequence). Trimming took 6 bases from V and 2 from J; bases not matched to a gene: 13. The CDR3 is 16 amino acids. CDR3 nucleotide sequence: TGTGCCAGCAGCCCCGGGGGTAACAGCGGGACCTACGAGCAGTACTTC. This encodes CASSPGGNSGTYEQYF.

The CDR3 sequence: CASSTGGDGYTF. The CDR3 DNA follows: TGTGCCAGCAGTACAGGAGGGGATGGCTACACCTTC. The chain has TRBV27 and TRBJ1-2; possibly TRBD1 for D (5 bases). The CDR3 loop spans 12 amino acids. Germline CDR1 is MNHEY and CDR2 is SMNVEV (reference sequence). V lost 5 bases and J 6 bases, leaving 10 bases between the germline ends.

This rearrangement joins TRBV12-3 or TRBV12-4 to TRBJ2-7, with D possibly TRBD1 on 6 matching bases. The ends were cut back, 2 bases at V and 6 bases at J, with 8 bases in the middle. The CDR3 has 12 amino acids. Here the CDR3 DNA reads TGTGCCAGCAGTTTATCCAGGGGCGAGCAGTACTTC. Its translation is CASSLSRGEQYF.

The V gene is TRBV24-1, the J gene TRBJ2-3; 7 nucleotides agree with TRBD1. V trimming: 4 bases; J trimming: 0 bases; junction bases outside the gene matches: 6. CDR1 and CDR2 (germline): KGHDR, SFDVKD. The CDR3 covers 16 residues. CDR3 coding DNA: TGTGCCACCAGTGACCAGACAGGGTTTAGCACAGATACGCAGTATTTT. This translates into CATSDQTGFSTDTQYF.

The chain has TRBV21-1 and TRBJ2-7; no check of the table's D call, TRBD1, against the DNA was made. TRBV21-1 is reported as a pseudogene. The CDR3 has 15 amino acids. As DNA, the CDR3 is TGTGCCAGCAGCAAAGAGCGGACAGGGGTCGAGGAGCAGTACTTC. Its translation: CASSKERTGVEEQYF.

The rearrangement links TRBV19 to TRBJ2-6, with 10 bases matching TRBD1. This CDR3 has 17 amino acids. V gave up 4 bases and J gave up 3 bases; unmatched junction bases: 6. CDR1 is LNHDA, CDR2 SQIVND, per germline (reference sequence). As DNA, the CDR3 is TGTGCCAGTAGTACACGGACAGGGGGTCGTGGGGCCAACGTCCTGACTTTC. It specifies CASSTRTGGRGANVLTF.

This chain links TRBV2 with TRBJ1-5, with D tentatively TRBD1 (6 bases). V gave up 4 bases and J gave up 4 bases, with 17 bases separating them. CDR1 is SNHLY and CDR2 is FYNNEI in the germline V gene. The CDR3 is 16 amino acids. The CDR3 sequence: CASSASETGRNQPQHF. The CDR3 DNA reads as TGTGCCAGCAGTGCCTCGGAGACAGGCCGGAATCAGCCCCAGCATTTT.

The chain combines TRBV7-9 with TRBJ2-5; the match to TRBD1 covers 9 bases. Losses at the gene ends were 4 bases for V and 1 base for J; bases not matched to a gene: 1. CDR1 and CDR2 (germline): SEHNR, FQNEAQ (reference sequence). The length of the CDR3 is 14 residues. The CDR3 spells CASSSDRGQETQYF. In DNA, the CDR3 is TGTGCCAGCAGCTCGGACAGGGGCCAAGAGACCCAGTACTTC. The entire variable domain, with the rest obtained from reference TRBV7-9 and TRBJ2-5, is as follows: DTGVSQNPRHKITKRGQNVTFRCDPISEHNRLYWYRQTLGQGPEFLTYFQNEAQLEKSRLLSDRFSAERPKGSFSTLEIQRTEQGDSAMYLCASSSDRGQETQYFGPGTRLLVL.

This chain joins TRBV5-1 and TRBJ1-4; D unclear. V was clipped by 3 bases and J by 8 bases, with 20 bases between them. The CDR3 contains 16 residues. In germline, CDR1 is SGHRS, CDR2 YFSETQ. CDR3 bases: TGCGCCAGCAGCTCCTTCGCCAGTGGGGAGGAGGAAAAACTGTTTTTT. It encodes CASSSFASGEEEKLFF.

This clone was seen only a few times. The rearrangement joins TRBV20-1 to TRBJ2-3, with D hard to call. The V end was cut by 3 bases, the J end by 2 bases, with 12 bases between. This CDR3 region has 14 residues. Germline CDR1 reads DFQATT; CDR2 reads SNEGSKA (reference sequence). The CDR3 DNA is TGCAGTGCTAGTCCCGGGTTCCTCACAGATACGCAGTATTTT. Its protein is CSASPGFLTDTQYF.

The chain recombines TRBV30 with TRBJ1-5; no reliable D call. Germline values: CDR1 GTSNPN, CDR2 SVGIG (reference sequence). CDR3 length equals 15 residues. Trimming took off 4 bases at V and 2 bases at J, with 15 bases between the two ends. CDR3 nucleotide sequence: TGTGCCTGGAACTCTGGGAGGGTCGGCAATCAGCCCCAGCATTTT. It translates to CAWNSGRVGNQPQHF.

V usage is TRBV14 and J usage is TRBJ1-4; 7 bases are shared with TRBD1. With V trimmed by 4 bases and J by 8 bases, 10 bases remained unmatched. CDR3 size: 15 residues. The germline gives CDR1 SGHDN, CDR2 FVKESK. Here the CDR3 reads CASSPADRVAEKLFF. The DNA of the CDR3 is TGTGCCAGCAGCCCGGCCGACAGGGTAGCGGAAAAACTGTTTTTT.

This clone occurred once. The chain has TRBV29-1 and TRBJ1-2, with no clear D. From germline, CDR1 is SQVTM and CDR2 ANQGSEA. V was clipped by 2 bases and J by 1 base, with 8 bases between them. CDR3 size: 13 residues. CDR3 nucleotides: TGCAGCGTTGAACCGGGTCTTAACTATGGCTACACCTTC. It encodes CSVEPGLNYGYTF.

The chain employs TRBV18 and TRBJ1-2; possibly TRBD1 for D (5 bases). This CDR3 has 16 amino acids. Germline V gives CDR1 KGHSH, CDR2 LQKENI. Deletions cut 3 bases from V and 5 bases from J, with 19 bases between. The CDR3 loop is CASSPEFVDRVYGYTF. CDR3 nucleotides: TGTGCCAGCTCACCGGAGTTTGTAGACAGAGTGTATGGCTACACCTTC. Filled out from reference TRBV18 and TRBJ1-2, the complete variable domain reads NAGVMQNPRHLVRRRGQEARLRCSPMKGHSHVYWYRQLPEEGLKFMVYLQKENIIDESGMPKERFSAEFPKEGPSILRIQQVVRGDSAAYFCASSPEFVDRVYGYTFGSGTRLTVV.

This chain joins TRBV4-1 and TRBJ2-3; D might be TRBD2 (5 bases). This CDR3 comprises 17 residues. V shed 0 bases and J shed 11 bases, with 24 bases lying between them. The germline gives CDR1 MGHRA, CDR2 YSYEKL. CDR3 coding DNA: TGCGCCAGCAGCCAAGAGAGGGAGCCCCCCTTTTTGGCTAGGCAGTATTTT. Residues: CASSQEREPPFLARQYF.

The CDR3 is CASSPGSRLGNQPQHF. As DNA, the CDR3 is TGTGCCAGTAGCCCCGGGTCCAGACTCGGCAATCAGCCCCAGCATTTT. The rearrangement uses TRBV19 and TRBJ1-5; D is unresolved. V was pared by 6 bases and J by 2 bases, with 17 bases between. The V gene's germline CDR1 is LNHDA and CDR2 SQIVND (reference sequence). This CDR3 contains 16 residues.

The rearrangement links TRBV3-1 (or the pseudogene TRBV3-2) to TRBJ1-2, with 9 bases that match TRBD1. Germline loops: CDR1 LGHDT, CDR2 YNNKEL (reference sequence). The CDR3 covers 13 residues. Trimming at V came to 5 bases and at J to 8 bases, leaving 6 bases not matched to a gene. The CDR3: CASSSRTGDGYTF. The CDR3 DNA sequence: TGTGCCAGCAGCTCTCGGACAGGGGACGGCTACACCTTC.

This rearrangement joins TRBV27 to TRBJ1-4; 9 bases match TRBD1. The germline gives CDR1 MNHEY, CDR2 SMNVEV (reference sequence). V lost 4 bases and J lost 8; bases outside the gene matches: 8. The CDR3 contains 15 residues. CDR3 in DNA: TGTGCCAGCAGTTCCCGGGACAGGGAGGGCGAAAAACTGTTTTTT. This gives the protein CASSSRDREGEKLFF.

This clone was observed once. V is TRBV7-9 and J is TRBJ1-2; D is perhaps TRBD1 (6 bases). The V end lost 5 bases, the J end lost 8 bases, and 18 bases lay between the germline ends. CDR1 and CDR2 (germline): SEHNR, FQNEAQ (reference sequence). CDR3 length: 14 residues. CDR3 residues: CASSTQGYSGGYTF. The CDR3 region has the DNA TGTGCCAGCAGCACACAGGGATACTCAGGGGGCTACACCTTC.

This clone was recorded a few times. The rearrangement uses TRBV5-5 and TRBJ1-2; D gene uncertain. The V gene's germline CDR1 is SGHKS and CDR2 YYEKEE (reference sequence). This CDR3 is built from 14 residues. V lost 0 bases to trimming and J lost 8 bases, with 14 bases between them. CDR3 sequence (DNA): TGTGCCAGCAGCTTGGGATTGGCCCCTTCGGGCTACACCTTC. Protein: CASSLGLAPSGYTF.